This T cell receptor (beta chain) appears in the sequencing data of a study of T cells in Graves' hyperthyroidism and ophthalmopathy. Per the germline V gene, CDR1 is SGHRS and CDR2 is YFSETQ. This CDR3 has 15 residues. The V gene end was trimmed by 4 bases and the J gene end by 6 bases; junction bases not matched to a gene: 8. RNA transcripts yielded amplified TCR beta CDR3 regions. A set of HTBI primers served as the primers for a first-round RT-PCR of the TCR CDR3. TCRdb used MiXCR to reprocess the multiplex PCR reads, holding one entry per CDR3 protein. This table has hundreds of thousands of distinct CDR3 sequences, approximately 42% appearing once. This clonotype was found a few times.

The sample consisted of peripheral blood or thyroid tissue (not recorded which). J is TRBJ2-7 and V is TRBV5-1, with 12 bases identical to TRBD2. The clonotype was recovered from an adult man with Graves' disease, either hyperthyroidism or ophthalmopathy (not recorded which). The CDR3, as DNA: TGCGCCAGCAGCGGCGGACTAGCGGGACCGAGCGAGCAGTACTTC. This gives the protein CASSGGLAGPSEQYF.